These 25 T cell receptor beta chains were all obtained from the same sample, sequenced in a study of shared clonotypes between healthy human individuals. Produced via immunoSEQ multiplex PCR; TCRdb's table is partial and in-frame only. The sample includes about 670,000 clones, around 72% of them seen just once. The sample consisted of memory CD4+ T cells sorted from blood. The subset is: CD45RA-negative fraction. The receptors come from a woman aged 25 to 39 in good health.

This clone is a singleton in its sample. The rearrangement links TRBV27 to TRBJ1-2; 8 bases agree with TRBD1. Germline CDR1 MNHEY, CDR2 SMNVEV (reference sequence). The CDR3 spans 14 residues. Trimming at V came to 6 bases and at J to 3 bases, leaving 6 bases not matched to a gene. The CDR3 nucleotides read TGTGCCAGCAGACCGACAGGGGCGTACTATGGCTACACCTTC. This gives the protein CASRPTGAYYGYTF.

J is TRBJ1-4 and V is TRBV5-8; TRBD1 is a possible D gene (5 bases). Trimming took off 3 bases at V and 15 bases at J, with 18 bases between the two ends. CDR1 SGHTS and CDR2 YDEGEE come from the germline V gene. This CDR3 region has 13 residues. The CDR3 sequence is CASSSLAGLKVFF. The CDR3 DNA follows: TGTGCCAGCAGCTCCCTAGCAGGGTTAAAGGTGTTTTTT.

The V and J genes are TRBV5-4 and TRBJ1-2, with a possible D match to TRBD1 (5 bases). V gave up 1 base and J gave up 7 bases, with 11 bases separating them. CDR3 size: 13 residues. Germline CDR1 is SGHNT and CDR2 is YYREEE (reference sequence). CDR3 in amino acids: CASSLRGTGGYTF. Here the CDR3 DNA reads TGTGCCAGCAGCTTGCGGGGTACAGGTGGCTACACCTTC.

The chain uses TRBV18 and TRBJ1-1; no definite D call. This CDR3 spans 13 amino acids. Trimming pared 6 bases from V and 3 bases from J, leaving 11 bases between. Looked up from germline, CDR1 is KGHSH and CDR2 is LQKENI. The CDR3 reads CASSTGGDTEAFF. DNA of the CDR3: TGTGCCAGCTCCACCGGTGGGGACACTGAAGCTTTCTTT.

The chain recombines TRBV7-2 with TRBJ2-2, with D possibly TRBD2 on 6 matching bases. CDR1 and CDR2 (germline): SGHTA, FQGNSA. This CDR3 has 16 residues. Trimming pared 3 bases from V and 1 base from J, leaving 12 bases between. CDR3 coding DNA: TGTGCCAGCAGCTTGCGGGGAGTTCGGAACACCGGGGAGCTGTTTTTT. This gives the protein CASSLRGVRNTGELFF.

The chain recombines TRBV11-2 with TRBJ2-7, with TRBD2 identical over 7 bases. Germline assignment: CDR1 SGHAT and CDR2 FQNNGV. The junction had 7 bases not matched to a gene; V was cut back by 5 bases and J by 3 bases. The CDR3 is 14 amino acids. The CDR3, as DNA: TGTGCCAGCAGCCACCAGCGGGATAGCTACGAGCAGTACTTC. Amino acid sequence: CASSHQRDSYEQYF. Full variable domain (rest looked up from reference TRBV11-2 and TRBJ2-7): EAGVAQSPRYKIIEKRQSVAFWCNPISGHATLYWYQQILGQGPKLLIQFQNNGVVDDSQLPKDRFSAERLKGVDSTLKIQPAKLEDSAVYLCASSHQRDSYEQYFGPGTRLTVT.

V gene TRBV18 combines with J gene TRBJ2-7, with unresolved D. CDR3 length: 11 amino acids. Germline values: CDR1 KGHSH, CDR2 LQKENI. The V and J ends lost 3 bases and 6 bases respectively, with 6 bases between them. The CDR3 DNA reads TGTGCCAGCTCACCGGGGTTCGAGCAGTACTTC. This encodes CASSPGFEQYF. Full variable domain (outside the CDR3, taken from reference TRBV18 and TRBJ2-7): NAGVMQNPRHLVRRRGQEARLRCSPMKGHSHVYWYRQLPEEGLKFMVYLQKENIIDESGMPKERFSAEFPKEGPSILRIQQVVRGDSAAYFCASSPGFEQYFGPGTRLTVT.

The genes are TRBV5-1 and TRBJ2-5; TRBD1 aligns across 10 bases. The CDR3 is 15 amino acids. The junction had 2 bases not matched to a gene; V was cut back by 0 bases and J by 3 bases. CDR1 is SGHRS and CDR2 is YFSETQ in the germline V gene. For the CDR3, the DNA is TGCGCCAGCAGCTTGGACGGGACAGGGGAAGAGACCCAGTACTTC. It encodes CASSLDGTGEETQYF.

The chain uses TRBV2 and TRBJ2-7; TRBD2 is a possible D gene (5 bases). Deletions cut 10 bases from V and 0 bases from J, with 16 bases between. The CDR3 covers 14 residues. The germline V gene has CDR1 SNHLY and CDR2 FYNNEI. Here the CDR3 reads CATKWTPSSYEQYF. Here the CDR3 DNA reads TGTGCCACCAAGTGGACTCCTAGCTCCTACGAGCAGTACTTC.

This clone was seen a handful of times. Distinct nucleotide sequences in the sample also encode this CDR3. The V call is TRBV10-2, the J call TRBJ1-2; 7 bases align to TRBD1. After removal of 6 bases from V and 3 bases from J, the junction contained 4 bases not matched to a gene. This CDR3 region has 13 residues. Germline lookup yields CDR1 WSHSY and CDR2 SAAADI. DNA for the CDR3: TGCGCCAGCAGCGGAACAGGGGACTATGGCTACACCTTC. It specifies CASSGTGDYGYTF.

The rearrangement joins TRBV5-4 to TRBJ2-7, with 9 nucleotides matching TRBD2. This CDR3 spans 15 amino acids. Germline V gene data show CDR1 as SGHNT and CDR2 as YYREEE (reference sequence). The J segment lost 3 bases and the V segment lost 0 bases, leaving 4 bases of the junction unmatched. For the CDR3, the DNA is TGTGCCAGCAGCTTGGGGGCTAGCGGGAACTACGAGCAGTACTTC. Translating it yields CASSLGASGNYEQYF.

The J gene is TRBJ2-3, the V gene TRBV9; no reliable D call. The length of the CDR3 is 14 residues. Trimming left V 1 base short and J 0 bases short, with 6 bases between. The germline CDR1 and CDR2 sequences are SGDLS and YYNGEE. CDR3 amino acids: CASSVSSSTDTQYF. The CDR3 bases are TGTGCCAGCAGCGTAAGTAGCAGCACAGATACGCAGTATTTT.

This clone has a handful of counts. This rearrangement joins TRBV30 to TRBJ1-4; 7 bases fit TRBD1. Germline-derived CDR1 and CDR2 are GTSNPN and SVGIG (reference sequence). CDR3 length: 13 amino acids. The V gene end was trimmed by 1 base and the J gene end by 11 bases; junction bases not matched to a gene: 7. DNA of the CDR3: TGTGCCTGGAGTGCGGGACAGTCCAGGAAACTGTTTTTT. Translated, it gives CAWSAGQSRKLFF.

The gene calls are TRBV27 and TRBJ2-7, with TRBD2 as a possible D gene (7 bases). The CDR3 runs 17 residues. With 5 bases removed from V and 6 bases from J, the gap between germline ends came to 26 bases. Germline loops: CDR1 MNHEY, CDR2 SMNVEV (reference sequence). CDR3 region: CASSAEGRGLLPSEQYF. In DNA form, the CDR3 reads TGTGCCAGCAGTGCCGAGGGGCGGGGGCTTCTCCCTAGCGAGCAGTACTTC.

This chain joins TRBV28 and TRBJ2-7, with D possibly TRBD1 on 5 matching bases. Germline V gives CDR1 MDHEN, CDR2 SYDVKM. CDR3 length: 14 residues. Trimming cost V 6 bases and J 2 bases, with 14 bases left between them. The CDR3 DNA follows: TGTGCCAGCAGGGGCCAGGGCCGGACCTACGAGCAGTACTTC. This gives the protein CASRGQGRTYEQYF.

This chain joins TRBV5-6 and TRBJ1-3; D gene unclear. V lost 0 bases and J lost 0, with 13 bases in between. The CDR3 runs to 17 residues. CDR1 is SGHDT and CDR2 is YYEEEE in the germline V gene. DNA of the CDR3: TGTGCCAGCAGCTTGGTTGCGGGAGGTCGCTCTGGAAACACCATATATTTT. Its translation is CASSLVAGGRSGNTIYF.

V usage is TRBV29-1 and J usage is TRBJ2-7; 8 nucleotides line up with TRBD1. CDR3 length: 12 amino acids. In germline, CDR1 is SQVTM, CDR2 ANQGSEA. The V segment lost 7 bases and the J segment 6 bases; nucleotides outside the gene matches: 8. The CDR3 spells CSGGQGPSEQYF. Written as DNA, the CDR3 is TGCAGCGGAGGACAGGGTCCCTCCGAGCAGTACTTC.

This chain links TRBV6-5 with TRBJ1-3; D gene uncertain. CDR1 MNHEY and CDR2 SVGAGI come from the germline V gene. V was shortened by 4 bases and J by 0 bases, with 10 bases between the two germline ends. This CDR3 has 15 residues. CDR3 residues: CASSSTVFSGNTIYF. The CDR3 coding sequence is TGTGCCAGCAGTTCGACCGTTTTCTCTGGAAACACCATATATTTT.

This chain links TRBV6-5 with TRBJ1-1; a weak D match, TRBD1 (5 bases). The V and J ends lost 4 bases and 6 bases respectively, with 15 bases between them. Germline V lookup: CDR1 MNHEY, CDR2 SVGAGI. This CDR3 region has 14 residues. The CDR3 here is CASSWRQGVAEAFF. The CDR3 region has the DNA TGTGCCAGCAGTTGGAGGCAGGGAGTCGCTGAAGCTTTCTTT.

The chain couples TRBV18 to TRBJ1-4; no reliable D call. V was clipped by 3 bases and J by 4 bases, with 9 bases between them. Per the germline V gene, CDR1 is KGHSH and CDR2 is LQKENI. This CDR3 has 14 amino acids. CDR3 sequence reads: CASSPEKVNEKLFF. The DNA of the CDR3 is TGTGCCAGCTCACCTGAGAAGGTTAATGAAAAACTGTTTTTT.

CDR3 residues: CASSFRAGMLHGELFF. The CDR3 DNA sequence: TGTGCCAGCAGCTTTCGGGCAGGGATGCTCCACGGGGAGCTGTTTTTT. The chain couples TRBV5-6 to TRBJ2-2, with D possibly TRBD1 on 5 matching bases. This CDR3 is built from 16 residues. Germline V gene data show CDR1 as SGHDT and CDR2 as YYEEEE. Trimming removed 2 bases from V and 7 bases from J, with 18 bases in between.

The V call is TRBV6-1, the J call TRBJ2-5; 8 nucleotides align to TRBD1. Germline assignment: CDR1 MNHNS and CDR2 SASEGT. CDR3 size: 15 residues. The ends lost 2 bases at V and 5 bases at J; junction bases unmatched: 7. CDR3 protein: CASSEPGQGSETQYF. DNA of the CDR3: TGTGCCAGCAGTGAACCAGGACAGGGTAGCGAGACCCAGTACTTC.

Details on this clone: This clone may be a read error of a much larger clone one base away. V usage is TRBV19 and J usage is TRBJ2-5; D gene uncertain. The germline V gene encodes CDR1 LNHDA and CDR2 SQIVND (reference sequence). V was cut by 3 bases and J by 7 bases, with 15 bases left in between. This CDR3 spans 14 amino acids. The CDR3 DNA reads as TGTGCCAGTAGTATTTTGGGCGACCGAGGGACCCAGTACTTC. Residues: CASSILGDRGTQYF.

This clone has only a few counts. V gene TRBV6-5 combines with J gene TRBJ1-1, with D unclear. CDR1 MNHEY and CDR2 SVGAGI come from the germline V gene. The CDR3 has 15 residues. V was shortened by 7 bases and J by 1 base, with 16 bases between the two germline ends. CDR3 in DNA: TGTGCCAGCACCGACGTGGGAGGCCAGAACACTGAAGCTTTCTTT. It is translated as CASTDVGGQNTEAFF.

The chain carries TRBV9 and TRBJ1-2; D gene unclear. Trimming stripped 0 bases from V and 2 bases from J, with 5 bases between. There are 13 residues in the CDR3. CDR1 and CDR2 from the germline V gene are SGDLS and YYNGEE. The CDR3 protein is CASSVGMNYGYTF. The CDR3 DNA reads TGTGCCAGCAGCGTAGGGATGAACTATGGCTACACCTTC.